This TCR beta chain was recovered during a study of blood T cell repertoires in COVID-19. Background on the study: Sites across the United States, Italy and Spain contributed samples from acute and convalescent COVID-19.

CDR1 is LNHDA and CDR2 is SQIVND in the germline V gene (reference sequence). J gave up 4 bases and V 6 bases, and 10 bases lay outside the gene matches. The CDR3 runs 16 residues. Original processing notes: Cell counts per sample came from amplifying reference gene primers. Profiled with immunoSEQ multiplex PCR; TCRdb holds only in-frame clones, not every one. Clonal size and the V and J genes are those of that table, whereas D and trimming came from the DNA. The table includes about 120,000 clones, around 80% detected once. Sequencing used peripheral blood. The TCR comes from a man in his sixties or seventies with acute or convalescent COVID-19. J is TRBJ2-3 and V is TRBV19; 10 bases align to TRBD2. CDR3 DNA: TGTGCCAGTAGCGCTCTAGCGGGGGATGAGGCAGATACGCAGTATTTT. Translated, it gives CASSALAGDEADTQYF.